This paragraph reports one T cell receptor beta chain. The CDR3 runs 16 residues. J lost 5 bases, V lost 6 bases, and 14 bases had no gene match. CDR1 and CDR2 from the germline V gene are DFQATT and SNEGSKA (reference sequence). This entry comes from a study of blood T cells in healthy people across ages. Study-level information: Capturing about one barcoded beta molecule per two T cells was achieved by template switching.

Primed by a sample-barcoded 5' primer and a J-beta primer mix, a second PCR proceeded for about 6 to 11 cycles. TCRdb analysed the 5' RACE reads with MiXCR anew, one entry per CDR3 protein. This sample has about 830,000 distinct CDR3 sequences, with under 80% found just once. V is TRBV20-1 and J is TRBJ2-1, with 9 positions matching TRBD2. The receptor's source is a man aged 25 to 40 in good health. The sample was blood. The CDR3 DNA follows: TGCAGTGCGAACTACCGTGCGGGGGGGCCGCACAATGAGCAGTTCTTC. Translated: CSANYRAGGPHNEQFF.